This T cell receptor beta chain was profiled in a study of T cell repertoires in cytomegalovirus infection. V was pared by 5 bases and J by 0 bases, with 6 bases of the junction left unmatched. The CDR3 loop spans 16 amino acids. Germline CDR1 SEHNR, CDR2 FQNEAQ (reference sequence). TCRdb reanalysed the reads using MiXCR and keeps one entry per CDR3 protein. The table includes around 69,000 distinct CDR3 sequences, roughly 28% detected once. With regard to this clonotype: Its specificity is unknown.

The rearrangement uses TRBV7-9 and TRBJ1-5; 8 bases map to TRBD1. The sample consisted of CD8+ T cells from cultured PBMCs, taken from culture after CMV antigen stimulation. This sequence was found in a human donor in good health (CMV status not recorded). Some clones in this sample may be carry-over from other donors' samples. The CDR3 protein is CASSPGQAGSNQPQHF. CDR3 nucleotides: TGTGCCAGCAGCCCGGGACAGGCCGGTAGCAATCAGCCCCAGCATTTT.